Listed below are T cell receptor beta chains from one sample, sequenced in a study of blood T cell repertoires in COVID-19. Clones were read by immunoSEQ multiplex PCR, and TCRdb kept only the in-frame ones, dropping some. The sample carries approximately 30,000 clones, approximately 90% recorded once. The sequencing input was peripheral blood. The receptors were gathered from a human donor in a cohort sampled during active COVID-19. Each CDR3 is given with its conserved first and last residue. D genes are given only for firm matches. Not all rows give a size; the values are once, few, many and, for expanded clones, a class.

clone size: -
D gene: -
CDR3 length: 14
J gene: TRBJ1-3
V gene: TRBV15
CDR3 DNA: TGTGCCACCACCAACAGGGTATCGGGAAACACCATATATTTT
CDR3 protein: CATTNRVSGNTIYF

clone size: -
D gene: -
CDR3 length: 14
J gene: TRBJ1-5
V gene: TRBV28
CDR3 DNA: TGTGCCAGCTCACTAATAGCTAGCAATCAGCCCCAGCATTTT
CDR3 protein: CASSLIASNQPQHF

clone size: -
D gene: TRBD1
CDR3 length: 15
J gene: TRBJ2-5
V gene: TRBV7-2
CDR3 DNA: TGTGCCAGCAGCGCGCAAGGACAGGGAGTAGAGACCCAGTACTTC
CDR3 protein: CASSAQGQGVETQYF

clone size: -
D gene: -
CDR3 length: 13
J gene: TRBJ2-5
V gene: TRBV5-1
CDR3 DNA: TGCGCCAGCAGCTTGCAAGGGGCAGAGACCCAGTACTTC
CDR3 protein: CASSLQGAETQYF

clone size: -
D gene: TRBD2
CDR3 length: 14
J gene: TRBJ2-1
V gene: TRBV7-2
CDR3 DNA: TGTGCCAGCAGCTTAGGCGGGAGTTTCAATGAGCAGTTCTTC
CDR3 protein: CASSLGGSFNEQFF

clone size: -
D gene: -
CDR3 length: 14
J gene: TRBJ2-3
V gene: TRBV12-5
CDR3 DNA: TGTGCTAGTGGCAAGGGGTCCTCCACAGATACGCAGTATTTT
CDR3 protein: CASGKGSSTDTQYF

clone size: -
D gene: TRBD1
CDR3 length: 15
J gene: TRBJ2-2
V gene: TRBV10-3
CDR3 DNA: TGTGCCATCAGTCCTGGGACAGGGGCCACCGGGGAGCTGTTTTTT
CDR3 protein: CAISPGTGATGELFF

clone size: -
D gene: -
CDR3 length: 13
J gene: TRBJ1-2
V gene: TRBV25-1
CDR3 DNA: TGTGCCAGCAGTGTAGGGAGGGGTATTGGCTACACCTTC
CDR3 protein: CASSVGRGIGYTF

clone size: -
D gene: -
CDR3 length: 17
J gene: TRBJ1-3
V gene: TRBV11-3
CDR3 DNA: TGTGCCAGCAGCCCCGGGAGGGCTTCAAGCTCTGGAAACACCATATATTTT
CDR3 protein: CASSPGRASSSGNTIYF

clone size: few
D gene: -
CDR3 length: 13
J gene: TRBJ2-5
V gene: TRBV7-9
CDR3 DNA: TGTGCCAGCAGACAATTAGCGGACGAGACCCAGTACTTC
CDR3 protein: CASRQLADETQYF

clone size: -
D gene: -
CDR3 length: 12
J gene: TRBJ1-1
V gene: TRBV11-2
CDR3 DNA: TGTGCCAGCAGCTTACAGGACACTGAAGCTTTCTTT
CDR3 protein: CASSLQDTEAFF

clone size: -
D gene: TRBD2
CDR3 length: 19
J gene: TRBJ2-1
V gene: TRBV24-1
CDR3 DNA: TGTGCCACCAGTGATTTTGGGACTAGCGGGGGAAGCTCCTACAATGAGCAGTTCTTC
CDR3 protein: CATSDFGTSGGSSYNEQFF